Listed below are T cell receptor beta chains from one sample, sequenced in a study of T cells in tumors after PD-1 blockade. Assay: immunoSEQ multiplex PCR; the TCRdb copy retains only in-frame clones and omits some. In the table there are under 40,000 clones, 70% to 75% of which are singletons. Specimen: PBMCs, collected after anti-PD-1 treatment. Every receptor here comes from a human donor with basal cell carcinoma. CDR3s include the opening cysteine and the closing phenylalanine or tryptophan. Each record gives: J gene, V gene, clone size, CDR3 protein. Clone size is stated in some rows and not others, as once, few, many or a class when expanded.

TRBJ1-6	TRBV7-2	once	CASSLAKPGQNNSPLHF
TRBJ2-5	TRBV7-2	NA	CASSLAVQETQYF
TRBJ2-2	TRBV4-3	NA	CASSLTSGNTGELFF
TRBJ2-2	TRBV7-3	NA	CASSPGREYTGELFF
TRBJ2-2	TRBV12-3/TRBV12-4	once	CASSFGRPGELFF
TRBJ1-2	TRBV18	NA	CASSARTGGDYGYTF
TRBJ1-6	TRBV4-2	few	CASSQVRTGGGNSPLHF
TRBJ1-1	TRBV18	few	CASSSDSLMNTEAFF
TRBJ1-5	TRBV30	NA	CASQSSRNQPQHF
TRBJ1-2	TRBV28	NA	CASSTQGVRDGYTF
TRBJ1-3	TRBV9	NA	CASSVGASSGNTIYF
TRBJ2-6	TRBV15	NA	CATSRDFGSSGANVLTF
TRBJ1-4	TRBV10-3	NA	CAISKGNEKLFF
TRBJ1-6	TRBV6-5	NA	CASTGPNSPLHF
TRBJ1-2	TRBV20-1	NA	CSATGIYGYTF
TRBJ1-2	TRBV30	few	CAWSVQGTLGGYTF
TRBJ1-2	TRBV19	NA	CASSIRDRINYGYTF
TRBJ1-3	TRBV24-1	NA	CATSGGAGNTIYF
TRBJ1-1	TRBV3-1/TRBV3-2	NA	CASSQVQGNEAFF
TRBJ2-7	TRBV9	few	CASSVGTSPLDEQYF
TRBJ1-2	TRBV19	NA	CASSDQDSASYGYTF
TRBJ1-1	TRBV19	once	CATRTDPNTEAFF
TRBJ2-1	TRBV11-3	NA	CASSHRLAGQDNEQFF
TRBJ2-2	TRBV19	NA	CASSIGHGSTGELFF
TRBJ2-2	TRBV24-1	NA	CATRRYNTGELFF
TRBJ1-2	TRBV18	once	CASSPPQGHGYTF
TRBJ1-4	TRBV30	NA	CAWTRGGLASTNEKLFF
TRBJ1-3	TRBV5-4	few	CASSLGGTGAGNTIYF
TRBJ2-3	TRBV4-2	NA	CASSNQGGDTQYF
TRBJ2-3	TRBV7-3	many	CASSLTGADTQYF
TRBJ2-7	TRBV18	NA	CASSQGGAYEQYF
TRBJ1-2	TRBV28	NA	CASSLSGGLYGYTF
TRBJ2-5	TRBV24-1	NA	CATSDRVPETQYF
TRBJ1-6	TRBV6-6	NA	CASSYQVSYNSPLHF
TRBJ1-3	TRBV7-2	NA	CASSLVRAGNGNTIYF
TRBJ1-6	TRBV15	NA	CATSRDPGGNSPLHF
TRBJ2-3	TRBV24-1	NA	CATSDPDSPSTDTQYF
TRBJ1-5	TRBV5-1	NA	CASSLDGSNQPQHF
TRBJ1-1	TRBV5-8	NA	CASAGQTEAFF
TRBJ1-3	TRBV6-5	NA	CASASGPSGNTIYF
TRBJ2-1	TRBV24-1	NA	CATSDAYTKNNEQFF
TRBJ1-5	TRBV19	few	CASSEGTNQPQHF
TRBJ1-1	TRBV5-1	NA	CASSWAGDTEAFF
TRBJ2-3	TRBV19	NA	CASRASGGATDTQYF
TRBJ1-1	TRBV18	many	CASSPDRGLNTEAFF
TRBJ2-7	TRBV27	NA	CASSSGDGAYEQYF
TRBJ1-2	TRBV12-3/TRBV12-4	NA	CASSLGEGYTF
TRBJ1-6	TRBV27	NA	CASREGPNPVSPLHF
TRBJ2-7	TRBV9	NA	CASSADLAGADGQYF
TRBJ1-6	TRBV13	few	CASLTPGSPLHF
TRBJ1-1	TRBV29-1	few	CSVGEQVANTEAFF
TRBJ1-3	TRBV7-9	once	CASSLSRTGFGNTIYF